This T cell receptor (beta chain) came from a study of T cell repertoires in ileal Crohn's disease. At the level of the study: About half received postoperative treatment, about a dozen with thiopurines and 15 to 20 anti-TNF.

Time point denoted: inflamed ileum from the surgical specimen. The CDR3 has 15 amino acids. The germline CDR1 and CDR2 sequences are LNHDA and SQIVND (reference sequence). V lost 11 bases and J 5 bases, leaving 21 bases between the germline ends. Measured with immunoSEQ multiplex PCR; TCRdb has only the in-frame clones, and not every one. Of 8,000 to 9,500 clones listed, approximately 85% are singletons. The V and J genes are TRBV19 and TRBJ1-4, with D possibly being TRBD1 (6 bases). Sequenced material: ileal tissue. This receptor was identified in an adult with Crohn's disease. The DNA for the CDR3 is TGTGCCGCCCAAGGGGCACAGGGTCCCAATGAAAAACTGTTTTTT. Its protein is CAAQGAQGPNEKLFF.